This TCR beta chain comes out of a study of shared clonotypes between healthy human individuals. Study conclusions and caveats: Relative to their counterparts shared across all four donors, non-shared clonotypes exhibited diminished generation probabilities.

Comment on this clone: The target antigen is unknown.

Deep level was the assay's run setting. Each replicate PCR on the sorted subsets used 150 to 200 ng DNA (around 30,000 T cell genomes). TCRdb's copy holds only in-frame clones and misses some; the assay was immunoSEQ multiplex PCR. The sample has about 680,000 clones, 92% seen once; the top ten hold approximately 24%. The naive CD8 subset, CD45RO-negative cells positively selected for CCR7, excluded terminally differentiated effector memory CD45RA+ cells. Every contributor of samples was a Caucasian grown-up residing in Nashville, Tennessee. V lost 0 bases and J 1 base, leaving 7 bases between the germline ends. This CDR3 is built from 13 residues. From germline, CDR1 is GTSNPN and CDR2 SVGIG (reference sequence).

The rearrangement joins TRBV30 to TRBJ2-7; D uncertain. Specimen: naive CD8+ T cells sorted from blood. The clonotype originates from a man aged 25-45 years in good health. The CDR3, as DNA: TGTGCCTGGAGTGTAACGTCGTCCTACGAGCAGTACTTC. Its translation: CAWSVTSSYEQYF.